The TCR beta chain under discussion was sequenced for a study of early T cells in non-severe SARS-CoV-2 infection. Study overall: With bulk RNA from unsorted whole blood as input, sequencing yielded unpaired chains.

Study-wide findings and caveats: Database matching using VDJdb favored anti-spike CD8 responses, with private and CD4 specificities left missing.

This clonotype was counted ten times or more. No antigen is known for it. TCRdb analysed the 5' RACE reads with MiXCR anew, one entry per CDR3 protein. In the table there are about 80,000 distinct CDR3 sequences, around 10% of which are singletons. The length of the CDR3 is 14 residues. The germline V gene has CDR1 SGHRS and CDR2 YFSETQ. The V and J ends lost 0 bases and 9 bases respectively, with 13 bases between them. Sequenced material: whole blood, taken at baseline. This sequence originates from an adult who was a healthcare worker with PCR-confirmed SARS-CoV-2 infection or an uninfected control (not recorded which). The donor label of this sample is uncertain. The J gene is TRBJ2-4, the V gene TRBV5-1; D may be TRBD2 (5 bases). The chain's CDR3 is CASSLEVSAGIQYF. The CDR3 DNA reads TGCGCCAGCAGCTTGGAGGTGAGCGCGGGCATTCAGTACTTC.